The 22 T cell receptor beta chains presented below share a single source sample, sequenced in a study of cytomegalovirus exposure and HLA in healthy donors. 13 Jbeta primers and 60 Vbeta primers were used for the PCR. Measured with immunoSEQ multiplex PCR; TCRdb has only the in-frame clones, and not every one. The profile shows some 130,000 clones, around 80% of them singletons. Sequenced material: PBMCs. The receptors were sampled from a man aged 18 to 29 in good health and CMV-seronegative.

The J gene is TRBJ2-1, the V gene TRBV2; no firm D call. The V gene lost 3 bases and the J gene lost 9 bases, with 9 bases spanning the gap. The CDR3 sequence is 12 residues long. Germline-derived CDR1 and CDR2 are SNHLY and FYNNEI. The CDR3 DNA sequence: TGTGCCAGCAGTGATTCTAGTGGTGAGCAGTTCTTC. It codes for CASSDSSGEQFF.

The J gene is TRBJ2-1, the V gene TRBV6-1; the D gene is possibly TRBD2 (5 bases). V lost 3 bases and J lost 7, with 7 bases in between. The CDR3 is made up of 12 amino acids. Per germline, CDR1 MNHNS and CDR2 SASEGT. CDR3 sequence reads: CASSDGVNEQFF. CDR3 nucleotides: TGTGCCAGCAGTGACGGGGTGAATGAGCAGTTCTTC.

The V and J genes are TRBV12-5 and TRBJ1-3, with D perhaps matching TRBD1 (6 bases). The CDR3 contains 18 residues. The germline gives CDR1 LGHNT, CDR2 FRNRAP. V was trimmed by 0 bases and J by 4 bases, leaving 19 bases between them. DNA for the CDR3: TGTGCTAGTGGTTTGGTAGACGCCGGCCCGGGACACGGAAACACCATATATTTT. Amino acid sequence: CASGLVDAGPGHGNTIYF. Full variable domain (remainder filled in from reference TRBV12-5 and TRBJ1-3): DARVTQTPRHKVTEMGQEVTMRCQPILGHNTVFWYRQTMMQGLELLAYFRNRAPLDDSGMPKDRFSAEMPDATLATLKIQPSEPRDSAVYFCASGLVDAGPGHGNTIYFGEGSWLTVV.

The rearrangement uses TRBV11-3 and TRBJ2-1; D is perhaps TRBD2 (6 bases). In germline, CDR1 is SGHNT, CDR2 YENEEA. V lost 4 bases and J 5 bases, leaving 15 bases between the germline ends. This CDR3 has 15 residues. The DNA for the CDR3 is TGTGCCAGCAGCTCCCGGGACTTTGAAAACAATGAGCAGTTCTTC. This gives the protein CASSSRDFENNEQFF.

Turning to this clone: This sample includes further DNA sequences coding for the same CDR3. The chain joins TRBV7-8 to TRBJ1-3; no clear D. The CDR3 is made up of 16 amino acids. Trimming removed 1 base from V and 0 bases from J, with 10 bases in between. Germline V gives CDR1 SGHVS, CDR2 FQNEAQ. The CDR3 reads CASSLGRGSSGNTIYF. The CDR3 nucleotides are TGTGCCAGCAGCTTAGGGCGCGGTAGCTCTGGAAACACCATATATTTT.

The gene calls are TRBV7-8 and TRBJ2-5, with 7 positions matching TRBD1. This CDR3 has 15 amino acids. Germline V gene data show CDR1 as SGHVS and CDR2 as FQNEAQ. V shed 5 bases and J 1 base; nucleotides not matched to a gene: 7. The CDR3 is CASSRDRRPQETQYF. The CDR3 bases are TGTGCCAGCAGCAGGGACAGAAGACCCCAAGAGACCCAGTACTTC.

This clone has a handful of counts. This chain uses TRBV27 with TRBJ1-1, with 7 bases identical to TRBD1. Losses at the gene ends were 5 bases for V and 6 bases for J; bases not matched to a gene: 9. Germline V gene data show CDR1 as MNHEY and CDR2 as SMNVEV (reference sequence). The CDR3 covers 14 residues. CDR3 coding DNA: TGTGCCAGCAGTCAACCAAACAGGGGTCCTGAAGCTTTCTTT. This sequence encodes CASSQPNRGPEAFF.

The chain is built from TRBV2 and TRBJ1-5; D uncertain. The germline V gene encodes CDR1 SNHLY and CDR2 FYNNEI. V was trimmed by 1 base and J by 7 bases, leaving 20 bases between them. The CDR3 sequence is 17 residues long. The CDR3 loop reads CASSEVVAWSETQPQHF. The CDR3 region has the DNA TGTGCCAGCAGTGAAGTAGTAGCGTGGTCAGAAACCCAGCCCCAGCATTTT.

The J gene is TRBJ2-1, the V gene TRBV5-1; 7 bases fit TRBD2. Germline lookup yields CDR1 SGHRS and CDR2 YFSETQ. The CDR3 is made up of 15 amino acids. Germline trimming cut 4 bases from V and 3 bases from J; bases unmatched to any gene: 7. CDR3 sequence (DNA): TGCGCCAGCAGCCAAACTAGCGCCAACTACAATGAGCAGTTCTTC. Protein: CASSQTSANYNEQFF.

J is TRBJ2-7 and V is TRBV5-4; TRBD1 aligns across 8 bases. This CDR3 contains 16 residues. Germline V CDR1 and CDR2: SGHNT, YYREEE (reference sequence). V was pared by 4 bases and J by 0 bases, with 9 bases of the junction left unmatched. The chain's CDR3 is CASSTGQDTLSYEQYF. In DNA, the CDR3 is TGTGCCAGCAGCACGGGACAGGACACCCTCTCCTACGAGCAGTACTTC.

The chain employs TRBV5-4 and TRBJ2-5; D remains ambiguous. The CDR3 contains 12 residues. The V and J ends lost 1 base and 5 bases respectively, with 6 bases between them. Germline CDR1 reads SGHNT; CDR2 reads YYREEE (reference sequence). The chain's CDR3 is CASSLNGETQYF. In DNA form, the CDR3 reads TGTGCCAGCAGCTTGAACGGTGAGACCCAGTACTTC.

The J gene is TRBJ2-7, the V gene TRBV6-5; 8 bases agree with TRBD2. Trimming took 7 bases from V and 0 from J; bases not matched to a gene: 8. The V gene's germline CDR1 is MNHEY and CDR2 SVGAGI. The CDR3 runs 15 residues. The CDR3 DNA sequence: TGTGCCAGCATCCCAGCGGGAGCCAGCTCCTACGAGCAGTACTTC. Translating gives CASIPAGASSYEQYF.

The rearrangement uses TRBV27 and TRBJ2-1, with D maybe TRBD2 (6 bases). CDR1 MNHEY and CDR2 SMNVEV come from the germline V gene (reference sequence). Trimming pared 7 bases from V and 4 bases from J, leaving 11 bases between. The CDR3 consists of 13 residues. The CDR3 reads CASKLDYYNEQFF. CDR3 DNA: TGTGCCAGCAAATTGGACTATTACAATGAGCAGTTCTTC.

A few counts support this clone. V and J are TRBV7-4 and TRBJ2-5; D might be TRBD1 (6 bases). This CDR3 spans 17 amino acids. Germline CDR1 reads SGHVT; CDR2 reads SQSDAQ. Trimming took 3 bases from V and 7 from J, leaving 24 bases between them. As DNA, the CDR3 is TGTGCCAGCAGCTTTTGCCGCAACCGACGGCCAGGGGTGACCCAGTACTTC. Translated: CASSFCRNRRPGVTQYF.

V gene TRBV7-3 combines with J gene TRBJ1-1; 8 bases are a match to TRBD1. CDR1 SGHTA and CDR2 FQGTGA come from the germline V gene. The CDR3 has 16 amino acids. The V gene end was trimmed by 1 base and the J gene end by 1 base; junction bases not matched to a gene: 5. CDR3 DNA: TGTGCCAGCAGCTTAAACAGGGGGTACGGGAACACTGAAGCTTTCTTT. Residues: CASSLNRGYGNTEAFF.

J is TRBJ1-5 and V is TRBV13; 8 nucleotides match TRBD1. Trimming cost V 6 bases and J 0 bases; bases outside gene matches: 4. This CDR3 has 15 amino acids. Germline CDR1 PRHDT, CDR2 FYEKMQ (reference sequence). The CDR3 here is CASSPGQGSNQPQHF. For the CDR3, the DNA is TGTGCCAGCAGTCCAGGACAGGGTAGCAATCAGCCCCAGCATTTT.

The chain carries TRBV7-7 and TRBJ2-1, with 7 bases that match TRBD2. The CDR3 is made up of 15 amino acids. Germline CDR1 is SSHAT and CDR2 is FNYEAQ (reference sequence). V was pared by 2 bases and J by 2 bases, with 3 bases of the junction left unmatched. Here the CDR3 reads CASSLTSAAYNEQFF. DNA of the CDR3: TGTGCCAGCAGCTTAACTAGCGCAGCCTACAATGAGCAGTTCTTC.

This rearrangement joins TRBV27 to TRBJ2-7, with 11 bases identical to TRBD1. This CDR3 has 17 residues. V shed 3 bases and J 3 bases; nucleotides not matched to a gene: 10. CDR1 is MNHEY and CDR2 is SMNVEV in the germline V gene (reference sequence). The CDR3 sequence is CASSFSAGTGGNYEQYF. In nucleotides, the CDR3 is TGTGCCAGCAGTTTCTCTGCTGGGACAGGGGGTAACTACGAGCAGTACTTC.

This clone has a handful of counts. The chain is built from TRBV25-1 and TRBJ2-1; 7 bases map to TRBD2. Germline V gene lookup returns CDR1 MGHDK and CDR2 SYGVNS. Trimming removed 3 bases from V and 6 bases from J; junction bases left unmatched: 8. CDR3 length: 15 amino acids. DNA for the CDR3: TGTGCCAGCAGTGAGTTGGAGGGAGGGCGCAATGAGCAGTTCTTC. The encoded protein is CASSELEGGRNEQFF. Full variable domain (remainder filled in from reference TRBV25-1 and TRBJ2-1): EADIYQTPRYLVIGTGKKITLECSQTMGHDKMYWYQQDPGMELHLIHYSYGVNSTEKGDLSSESTVSRIRTEHFPLTLESARPSHTSQYLCASSELEGGRNEQFFGPGTRLTVL.

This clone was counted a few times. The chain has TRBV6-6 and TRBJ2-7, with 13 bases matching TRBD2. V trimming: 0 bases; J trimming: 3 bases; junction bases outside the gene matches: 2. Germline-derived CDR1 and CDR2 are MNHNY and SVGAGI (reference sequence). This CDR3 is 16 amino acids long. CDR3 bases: TGTGCCAGCAGTTACTCGGGGACTAGCGGGGACTACGAGCAGTACGTC. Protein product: CASSYSGTSGDYEQYV.

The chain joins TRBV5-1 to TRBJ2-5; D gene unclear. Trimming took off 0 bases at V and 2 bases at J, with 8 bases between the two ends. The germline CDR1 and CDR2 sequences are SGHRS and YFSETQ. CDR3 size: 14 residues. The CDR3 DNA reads TGCGCCAGCAGCTTGGGTGCGGAACAAGAGACCCAGTACTTC. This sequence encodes CASSLGAEQETQYF.

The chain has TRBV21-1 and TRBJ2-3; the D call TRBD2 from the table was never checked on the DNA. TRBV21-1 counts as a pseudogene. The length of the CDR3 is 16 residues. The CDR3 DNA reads TGTGCCAGCCCGGGACTAGCGGAAGTTTTCACAGATACGCAGTATTTT. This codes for CASPGLAEVFTDTQYF.